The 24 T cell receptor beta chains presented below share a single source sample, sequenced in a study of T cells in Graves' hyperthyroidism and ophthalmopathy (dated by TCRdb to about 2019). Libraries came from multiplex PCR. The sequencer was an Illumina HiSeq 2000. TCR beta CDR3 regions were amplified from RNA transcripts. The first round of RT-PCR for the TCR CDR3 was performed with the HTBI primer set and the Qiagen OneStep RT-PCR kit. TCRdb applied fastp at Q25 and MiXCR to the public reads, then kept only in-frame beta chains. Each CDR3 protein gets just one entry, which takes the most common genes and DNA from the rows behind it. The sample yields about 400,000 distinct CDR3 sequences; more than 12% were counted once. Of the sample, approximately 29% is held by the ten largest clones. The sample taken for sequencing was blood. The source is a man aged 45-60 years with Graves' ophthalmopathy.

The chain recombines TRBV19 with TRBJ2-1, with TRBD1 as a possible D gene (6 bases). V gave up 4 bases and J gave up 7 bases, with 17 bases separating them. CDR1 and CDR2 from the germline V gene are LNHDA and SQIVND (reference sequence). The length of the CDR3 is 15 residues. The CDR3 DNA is TGTGCCAGTAGTACCCCAGGGGATTTAAGTAATGAGCAGTTCTTC. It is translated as CASSTPGDLSNEQFF.

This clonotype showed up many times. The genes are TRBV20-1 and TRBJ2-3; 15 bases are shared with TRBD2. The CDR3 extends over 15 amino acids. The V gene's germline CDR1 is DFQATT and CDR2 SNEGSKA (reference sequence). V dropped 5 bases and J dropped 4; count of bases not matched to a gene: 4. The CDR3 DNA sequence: TGCAGTGCTGGGGGACTAGCGGGAGGTCCAGATACGCAGTATTTT. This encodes CSAGGLAGGPDTQYF.

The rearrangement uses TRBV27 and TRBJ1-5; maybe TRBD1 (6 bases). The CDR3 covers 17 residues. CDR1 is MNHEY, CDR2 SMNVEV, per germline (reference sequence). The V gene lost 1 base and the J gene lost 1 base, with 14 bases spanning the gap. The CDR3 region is CASSLLQGPSSNQPQHF. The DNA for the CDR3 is TGTGCCAGCAGTTTATTGCAGGGGCCCTCAAGCAATCAGCCCCAGCATTTT.

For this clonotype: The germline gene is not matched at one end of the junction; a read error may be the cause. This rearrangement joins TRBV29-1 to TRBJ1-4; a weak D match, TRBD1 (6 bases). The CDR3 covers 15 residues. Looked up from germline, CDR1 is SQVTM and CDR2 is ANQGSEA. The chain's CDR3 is CSVEDAQGPNGKLFF. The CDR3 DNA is TGCAGCGTTGAAGATGCACAGGGTCCTAATGGAAAACTGTTTTTT.

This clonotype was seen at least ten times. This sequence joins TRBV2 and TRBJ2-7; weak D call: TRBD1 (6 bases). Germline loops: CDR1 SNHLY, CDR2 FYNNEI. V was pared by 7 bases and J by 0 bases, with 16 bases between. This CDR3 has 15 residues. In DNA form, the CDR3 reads TGTGCCAGCAAGTATCTAAACAGGGACTCCTACGAGCAGTACTTC. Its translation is CASKYLNRDSYEQYF.

The CDR3 sequence is CASSPLWNSPLHF. CDR3 sequence (DNA): TGTGCCAGCAGCCCTCTTTGGAATTCACCCCTCCACTTT. The V gene is TRBV11-2, the J gene TRBJ1-6; no definite D call. The germline V gene encodes CDR1 SGHAT and CDR2 FQNNGV. The germline V and J ends were trimmed by 5 bases and 7 bases, with 9 bases remaining between them. CDR3 size: 13 residues.

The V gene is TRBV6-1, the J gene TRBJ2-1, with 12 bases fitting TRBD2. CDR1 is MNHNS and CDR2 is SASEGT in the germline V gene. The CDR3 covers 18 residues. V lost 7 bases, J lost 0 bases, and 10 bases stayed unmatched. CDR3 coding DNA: TGTGCCAGCACCAGACTAGCGGGAGCCCCTTCCTCCTACAATGAGCAGTTCTTC. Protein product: CASTRLAGAPSSYNEQFF.

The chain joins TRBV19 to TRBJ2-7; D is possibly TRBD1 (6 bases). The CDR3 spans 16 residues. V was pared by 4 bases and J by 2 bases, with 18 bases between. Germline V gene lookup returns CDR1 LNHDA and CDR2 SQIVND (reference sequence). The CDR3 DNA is TGTGCCAGTAGTAAGAGGGGCAGGGGAAGGACCTACGAGCAGTACTTC. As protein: CASSKRGRGRTYEQYF. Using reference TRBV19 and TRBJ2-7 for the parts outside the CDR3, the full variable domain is DGGITQSPKYLFRKEGQNVTLSCEQNLNHDAMYWYRQDPGQGLRLIYYSQIVNDFQKGDIAEGYSVSREKKESFPLTVTSAQKNPTAFYLCASSKRGRGRTYEQYFGPGTRLTVT.

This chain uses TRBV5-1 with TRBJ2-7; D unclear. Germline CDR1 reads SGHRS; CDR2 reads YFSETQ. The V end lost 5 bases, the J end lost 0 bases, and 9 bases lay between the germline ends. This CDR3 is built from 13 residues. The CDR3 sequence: CASREQSSYEQYF. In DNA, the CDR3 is TGCGCCAGCAGGGAACAGAGCTCCTACGAGCAGTACTTC.

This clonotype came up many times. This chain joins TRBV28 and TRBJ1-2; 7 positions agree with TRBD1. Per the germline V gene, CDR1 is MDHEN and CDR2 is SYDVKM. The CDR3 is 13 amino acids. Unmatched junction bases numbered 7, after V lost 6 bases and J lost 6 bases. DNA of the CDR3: TGTGCCAGCAGCCTAAGACAGGGTAATGGCTACACCTTC. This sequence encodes CASSLRQGNGYTF.

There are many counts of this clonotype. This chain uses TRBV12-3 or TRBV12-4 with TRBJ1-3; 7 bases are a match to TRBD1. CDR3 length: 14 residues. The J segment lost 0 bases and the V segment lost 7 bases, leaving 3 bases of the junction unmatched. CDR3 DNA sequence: TGTGCCAGCACCCCAGGGGGCTCTGGAAACACCATATATTTT. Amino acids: CASTPGGSGNTIYF.

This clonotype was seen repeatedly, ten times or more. CDR3 nucleotides: TGTGCCTGGAGTACCCACCCCAATGGCTACACCTTC. This sequence encodes CAWSTHPNGYTF. This chain uses TRBV30 with TRBJ1-2; D is unclear. This CDR3 spans 12 amino acids. The V end lost 2 bases, the J end lost 6 bases, and 10 bases lay between the germline ends. Looked up from germline, CDR1 is GTSNPN and CDR2 is SVGIG (reference sequence).

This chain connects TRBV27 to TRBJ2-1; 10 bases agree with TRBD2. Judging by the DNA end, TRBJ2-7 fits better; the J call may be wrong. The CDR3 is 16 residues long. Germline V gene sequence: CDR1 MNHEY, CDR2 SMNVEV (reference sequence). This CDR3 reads CASSPSTSGFYNEQYF. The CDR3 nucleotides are TGTGCCAGCAGCCCCTCGACTAGCGGGTTCTACAATGAGCAGTACTTC.

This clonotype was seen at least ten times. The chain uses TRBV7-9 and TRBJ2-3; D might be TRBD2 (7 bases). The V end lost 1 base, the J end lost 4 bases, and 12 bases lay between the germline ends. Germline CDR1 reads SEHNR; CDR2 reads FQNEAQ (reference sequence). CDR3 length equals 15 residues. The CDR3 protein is CASSLEGGAADTQYF. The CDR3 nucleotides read TGTGCCAGCAGCTTAGAAGGGGGGGCTGCAGATACGCAGTATTTT.

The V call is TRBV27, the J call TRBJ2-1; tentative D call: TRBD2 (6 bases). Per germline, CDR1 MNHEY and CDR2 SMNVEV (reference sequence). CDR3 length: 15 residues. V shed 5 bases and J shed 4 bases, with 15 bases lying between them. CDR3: CASSLRLGVYNEQFF. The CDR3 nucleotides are TGTGCCAGCAGTCTAAGACTAGGAGTTTACAATGAGCAGTTCTTC.

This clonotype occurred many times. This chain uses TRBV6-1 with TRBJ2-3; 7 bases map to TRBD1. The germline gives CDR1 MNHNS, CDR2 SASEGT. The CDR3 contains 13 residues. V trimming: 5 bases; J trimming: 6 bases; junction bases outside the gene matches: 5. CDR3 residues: CASSLPGQDTQYF. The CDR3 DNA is TGTGCCAGCAGTTTACCGGGACAGGATACGCAGTATTTT.

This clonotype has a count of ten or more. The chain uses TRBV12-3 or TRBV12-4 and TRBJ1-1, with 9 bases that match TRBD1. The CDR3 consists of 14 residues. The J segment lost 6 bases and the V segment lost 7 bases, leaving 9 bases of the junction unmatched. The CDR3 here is CASKTGTGTPEAFF. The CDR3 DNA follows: TGTGCCAGCAAAACCGGGACAGGGACCCCTGAAGCTTTCTTT.

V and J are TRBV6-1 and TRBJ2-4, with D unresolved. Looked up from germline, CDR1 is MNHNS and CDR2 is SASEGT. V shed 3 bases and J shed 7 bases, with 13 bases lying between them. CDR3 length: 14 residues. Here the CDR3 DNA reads TGTGCCAGCAGTGAGGTTAGCTCGGTGAACATTCAGTACTTC. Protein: CASSEVSSVNIQYF.

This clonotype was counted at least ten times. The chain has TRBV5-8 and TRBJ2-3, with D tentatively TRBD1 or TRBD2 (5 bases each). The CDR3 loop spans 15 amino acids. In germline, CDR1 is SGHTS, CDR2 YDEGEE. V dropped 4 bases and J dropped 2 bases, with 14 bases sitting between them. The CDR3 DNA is TGTGCCAGCAGCAACCGGGACGCTTACACAGATACGCAGTATTTT. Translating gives CASSNRDAYTDTQYF.

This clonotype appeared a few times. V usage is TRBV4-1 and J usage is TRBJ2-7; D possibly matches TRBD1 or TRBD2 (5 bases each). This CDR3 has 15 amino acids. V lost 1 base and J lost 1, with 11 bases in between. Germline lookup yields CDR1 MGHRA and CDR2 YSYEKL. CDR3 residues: CASSQGQGVSYEQYF. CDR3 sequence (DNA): TGCGCCAGCAGCCAAGGGCAGGGAGTGTCCTACGAGCAGTACTTC.

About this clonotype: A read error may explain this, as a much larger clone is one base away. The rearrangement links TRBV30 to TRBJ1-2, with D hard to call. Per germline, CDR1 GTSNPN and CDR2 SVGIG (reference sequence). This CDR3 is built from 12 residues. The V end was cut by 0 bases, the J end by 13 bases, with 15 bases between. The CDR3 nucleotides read TGTGCCTGGAGTGTACAAAGGGCCGAGGGCACCTTC. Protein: CAWSVQRAEGTF.

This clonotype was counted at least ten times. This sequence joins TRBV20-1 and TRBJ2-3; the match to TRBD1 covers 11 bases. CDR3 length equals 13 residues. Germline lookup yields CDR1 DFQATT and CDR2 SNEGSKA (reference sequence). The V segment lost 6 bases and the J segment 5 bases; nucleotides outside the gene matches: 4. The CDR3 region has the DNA TGCAGTGCCAGGACAGGGGGCATAGATACGCAGTATTTT. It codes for CSARTGGIDTQYF.

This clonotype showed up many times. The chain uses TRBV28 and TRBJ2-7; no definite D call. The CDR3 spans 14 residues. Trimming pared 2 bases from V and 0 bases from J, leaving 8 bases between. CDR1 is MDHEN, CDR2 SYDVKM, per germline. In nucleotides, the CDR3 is TGTGCCAGCAGTTTAAATCCCTCCTCCTACGAGCAGTACTTC. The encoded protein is CASSLNPSSYEQYF.

The CDR3 here is CASSNALNYEQYF. CDR3 in DNA: TGTGCCAGTAGTAACGCTTTGAACTACGAGCAGTACTTC. The chain links TRBV19 to TRBJ2-7, with D hard to call. The CDR3 extends over 13 amino acids. The V end lost 4 bases, the J end lost 3 bases, and 10 bases lay between the germline ends. Germline V gene lookup returns CDR1 LNHDA and CDR2 SQIVND (reference sequence).